The T cell receptor beta chain described here comes from a study of T cell repertoires in cytomegalovirus infection. Study overall: Public TCR beta signatures marked donors with CMV infection and the matching HLA.

Each CDR3 protein gets one entry after TCRdb re-called the reads with MiXCR. This sample has 300,000 to 400,000 distinct CDR3 sequences; over 15% occur once, and the top ten carry 7.5% to 9.5%. Study findings and constraints: HLA-C-restricted CMV clonotypes gave the most frequent clonotype in two of eight donors. Cumulative public TCR beta family frequency identified carriers of CMV plus the relevant HLA.

Notes on this clonotype: The target antigen is unknown.

Germline loops: CDR1 LNHDA, CDR2 SQIVND (reference sequence). Trimming shortened V by 3 bases and J by 6 bases, and 9 bases separated the two germline ends. The CDR3 runs 14 residues. Sequenced material: PBMCs. The receptor's source is a human donor in good health (CMV status not recorded). Some clones in this sample may be carry-over from other donors' samples. The J gene is TRBJ1-6, the V gene TRBV19; D possibly corresponds to TRBD1 (5 bases). CDR3 amino acids: CASSMRGRNSPLHF. The CDR3 bases are TGTGCCAGTAGTATGAGGGGACGTAATTCACCCCTCCACTTT.